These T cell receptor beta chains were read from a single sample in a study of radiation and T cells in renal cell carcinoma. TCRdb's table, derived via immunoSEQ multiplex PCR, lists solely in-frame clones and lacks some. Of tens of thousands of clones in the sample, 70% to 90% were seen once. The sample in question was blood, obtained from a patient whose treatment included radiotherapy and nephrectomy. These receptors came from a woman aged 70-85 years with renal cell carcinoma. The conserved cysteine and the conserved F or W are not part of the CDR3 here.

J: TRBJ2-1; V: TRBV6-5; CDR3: ASSSRLAGTNEQF
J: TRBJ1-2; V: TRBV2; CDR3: ASSIYGYT
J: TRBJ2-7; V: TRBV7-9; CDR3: ASSGAVSSYEQY
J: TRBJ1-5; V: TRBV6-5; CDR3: ASRRFGQGNQPQH
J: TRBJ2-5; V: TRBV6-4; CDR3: ATFDVRTSGRETQY
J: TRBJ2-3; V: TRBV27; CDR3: ASSSLAGGPTDTQY
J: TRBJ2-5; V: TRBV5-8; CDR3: ASTPGRDRGSSYQETQY
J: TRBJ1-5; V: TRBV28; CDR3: ASSRLKGRIGGNQPQH
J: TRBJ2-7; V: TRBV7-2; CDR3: ASSFSRLAGGREQY
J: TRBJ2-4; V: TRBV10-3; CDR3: AISESGQSVVKNIQY
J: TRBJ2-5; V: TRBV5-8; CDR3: ASSFPSQETQY
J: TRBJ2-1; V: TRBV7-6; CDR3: ASSLRLALLPGNEQF
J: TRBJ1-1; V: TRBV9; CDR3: ASSPTGTYMNTEAF
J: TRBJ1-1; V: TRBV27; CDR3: ASSPDGRNTEAF
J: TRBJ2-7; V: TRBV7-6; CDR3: ASSQRGVRQY
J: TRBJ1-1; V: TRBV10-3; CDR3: AISPIDRDYTEAF
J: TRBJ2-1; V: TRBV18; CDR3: ASSPPKSSYNEQF
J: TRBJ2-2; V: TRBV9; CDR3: ASSDPVTGELF
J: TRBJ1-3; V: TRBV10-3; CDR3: AISPGGLAGNTIY
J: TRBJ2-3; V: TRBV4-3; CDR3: ASRQADTQY